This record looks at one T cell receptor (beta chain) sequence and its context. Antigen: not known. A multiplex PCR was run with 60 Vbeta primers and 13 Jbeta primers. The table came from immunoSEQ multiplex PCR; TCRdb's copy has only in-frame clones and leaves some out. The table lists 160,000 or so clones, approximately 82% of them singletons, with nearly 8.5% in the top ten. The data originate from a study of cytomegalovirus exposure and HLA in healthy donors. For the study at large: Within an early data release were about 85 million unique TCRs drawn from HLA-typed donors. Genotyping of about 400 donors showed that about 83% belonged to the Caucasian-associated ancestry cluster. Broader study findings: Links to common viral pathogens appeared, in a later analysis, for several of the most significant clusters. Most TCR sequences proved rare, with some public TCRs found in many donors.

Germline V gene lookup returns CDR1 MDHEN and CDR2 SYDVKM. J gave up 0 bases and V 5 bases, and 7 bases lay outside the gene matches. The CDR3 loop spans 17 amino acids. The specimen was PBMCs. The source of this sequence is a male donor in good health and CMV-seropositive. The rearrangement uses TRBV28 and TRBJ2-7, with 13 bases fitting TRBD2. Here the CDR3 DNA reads TGTGCCAGCAGTCTACCCACTAGCGGGAGGGGCTCCTACGAGCAGTACTTC. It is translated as CASSLPTSGRGSYEQYF.